These T cell receptor beta chains were read from a single sample in a study of blood T cell repertoires in COVID-19. The method was immunoSEQ multiplex PCR; TCRdb's version includes in-frame clones alone and lacks a portion of them. Counted here are some 21,000 clones, about nine tenths occurring once; the ten biggest clones make up 18%. The specimen sequenced was peripheral blood. The receptors were sampled from a human donor in a cohort sampled during active COVID-19. CDR3s include the opening cysteine and the closing phenylalanine or tryptophan. A D gene is named only where the DNA matches it firmly. Rows give clone size only sometimes, using once, few, many, or a class for an expanded clone.

>-|TRBJ2-3|-|TRBV7-9
TGTGCCAGCAGCTTATCAGGGGGGCTTAGGGGAGATACGCAGTATTTT
CASSLSGGLRGDTQYF
>-|TRBJ2-3|-|TRBV5-1
TGCGCCAGCAGCTTGGCCCTTACGGGGGGCGATACGCAGTATTTT
CASSLALTGGDTQYF
>-|TRBJ1-2|TRBD1|TRBV3-1/TRBV3-2
TGTGCCAGCAGCTCACGGGACAGGGGGCAGGTCTTC
CASSSRDRGQVF
>once|TRBJ2-7|TRBD1|TRBV29-1
TGCAGCACGACGGGACAGGGTTACGAGCAGTACTTC
CSTTGQGYEQYF
>-|TRBJ1-4|-|TRBV5-1
TGCGCCAGCAGCCCCCCGGGAAGTGAAAAACTGTTTTTT
CASSPPGSEKLFF
>-|TRBJ2-5|-|TRBV5-5
TGTGCCAGCAGCAACGGTTTGCGGGCTGCGCAAGAGACCCAGTACTTC
CASSNGLRAAQETQYF
>few|TRBJ1-2|-|TRBV9
TGTGCCAGCAGCGTAACGGACACAGAGTCTAACTATGGCTACACCTTC
CASSVTDTESNYGYTF
>-|TRBJ1-2|TRBD1|TRBV20-1
TGCAGTGCTAGTCCAGGGGGCCGCGGCTACACCTTC
CSASPGGRGYTF
>-|TRBJ1-5|-|TRBV7-9
TGTGCCAGCAGCTCAGGAAGTAGCAATCAGCCCCAGCATTTT
CASSSGSSNQPQHF
>-|TRBJ1-2|-|TRBV28
TGTGCCAGCAGTTCTCTTGGCCACTACACCTTC
CASSSLGHYTF
>-|TRBJ2-1|-|TRBV9
TGTGCCAGCAGCGTAGGGGCCGATTTCGGGGGAGAGCAGTTCTTC
CASSVGADFGGEQFF
>-|TRBJ1-2|-|TRBV24-1
TGTGCCACCAGTGACAGGGGCTATGGCTACACCTTC
CATSDRGYGYTF
>-|TRBJ1-1|-|TRBV6-6
TGTGCCAGCAGTCCCCCGGGGGGCTGGACTGAAGCTTTCTTT
CASSPPGGWTEAFF
>-|TRBJ1-2|TRBD1|TRBV19
TGTGCCAGCCGGGACAGGGCGAGCTATGGCTACACCTTC
CASRDRASYGYTF
>-|TRBJ1-3|TRBD1|TRBV2
TGTGCCAGCCGACAGGGTTGGGACAAAGCTCGCTCTGGAAACACCATATATTTT
CASRQGWDKARSGNTIYF
>-|TRBJ1-1|-|TRBV5-1
TGCGCCAGCAGCTTGGATCCGGGGGGGAACACTGAAGCTTTCTTT
CASSLDPGGNTEAFF
>-|TRBJ1-2|-|TRBV12-3/TRBV12-4
TGTGCCAGCAGTCCTCTTAACTATGGCTACACCTTC
CASSPLNYGYTF
>-|TRBJ2-5|TRBD2|TRBV3-1/TRBV3-2
TGTGCCAGCAGCGTCGGACTAGCGGGGGGGCGGGTCCAAGAGACCCAGTACTTC
CASSVGLAGGRVQETQYF
>-|TRBJ2-7|TRBD1|TRBV19
TGTGCCAGTAGTACCCGACAGGGGTCCTACGAGCAGTACTTC
CASSTRQGSYEQYF
>-|TRBJ2-7|TRBD2|TRBV6-2/TRBV6-3
TGTGCCAGCAGTTACATAGCGGGGGTAACCTTATACGAGCAGTACTTC
CASSYIAGVTLYEQYF
>once|TRBJ2-4|TRBD2|TRBV23-1
TGCGCCAGCAGTCCCCCTCGAGGGCTAGCGGCCTTTCTAGCCAAAAACATTCAGTACTTC
CASSPPRGLAAFLAKNIQYF
>-|TRBJ2-4|-|TRBV4-2
TGTGCCAGCAGCCAAGATCCCTCACTAGCCAAAAACATTCAGTACTTC
CASSQDPSLAKNIQYF